The text below deals with one T cell receptor (beta chain). There are 15 residues in the CDR3. V shed 4 bases, J shed 2 bases, and the junction held 6 bases outside the gene matches. The V gene's germline CDR1 is SGDLS and CDR2 YYNGEE. There were TCR beta CDR3 regions amplified from RNA transcripts. First-round RT-PCR with HTBI primers amplified the TCR CDR3 region. Via MiXCR, TCRdb re-called the multiplex PCR reads, giving one row per CDR3 protein. This table holds approximately 400,000 distinct CDR3 sequences, more than 13% found once. The sample is drawn from a study of T cells in Graves' hyperthyroidism and ophthalmopathy. The study left out patients who had uncontrolled infection, other autoimmune disease, pregnancy or lactation. Diagnoses were established using clinical symptoms, serum thyroxine and TRAb, thyroid ultrasound and orbital computed tomography.

The sequencing input was blood. The sequence derives from a man aged 50 to 60 with Graves' ophthalmopathy. V is TRBV9 and J is TRBJ2-7; 10 positions match TRBD2. CDR3 residues: CASSPSGSYPYEQYF. CDR3 DNA sequence: TGTGCCAGCAGCCCTAGCGGGAGTTATCCCTACGAGCAGTACTTC.